The 11 T cell receptor beta chains in this list originate from one sample, sequenced in a study of T-cell reconstitution after alpha-beta-depleted transplantation in children. Construction of the TCRbeta library involved unique molecular identifiers. One entry per CDR3 protein results from TCRdb running MiXCR on the PCR reads. Counted here are about 400,000 distinct CDR3 sequences, about an eighth occurring once; the ten biggest clones make up 3.5% to 4.5%. The sequencing here drew on PBMCs, taken from the stem cell graft. These receptors were collected from a human donor who donated a stem cell graft to a child with Fanconi anemia.

The chain has TRBV5-1 and TRBJ2-1; 9 nucleotides align to TRBD2. The CDR3 has 16 residues. CDR1 is SGHRS and CDR2 is YFSETQ in the germline V gene. After removal of 2 bases from V and 9 bases from J, the junction contained 12 bases not matched to a gene. The CDR3 protein is CASSFGPGGGDGEQFF. The CDR3 DNA reads TGCGCCAGCAGCTTTGGGCCAGGCGGGGGGGATGGTGAGCAGTTCTTC.

The V call is TRBV5-1, the J call TRBJ2-1, with 7 positions matching TRBD2. The J segment lost 7 bases and the V segment lost 0 bases, leaving 4 bases of the junction unmatched. CDR1 is SGHRS, CDR2 YFSETQ, per germline. CDR3 length equals 14 residues. The CDR3 DNA reads TGCGCCAGCAGCTTGGGAGGGGAGGGGAATGAGCAGTTCTTC. Residues: CASSLGGEGNEQFF.

This clonotype was counted only a few times. The V call is TRBV12-3 or TRBV12-4, the J call TRBJ1-2; D gene uncertain. The CDR3 totals 13 residues. The ends were cut back, 3 bases at V and 8 bases at J, with 13 bases in the middle. CDR3 nucleotide sequence: TGTGCCAGCAGTTTGAGTAGGGCGGTAGGCTACACCTTC. It specifies CASSLSRAVGYTF.

The chain carries TRBV12-3 or TRBV12-4 and TRBJ1-1, with a tentative D call TRBD1 (6 bases). The CDR3 is 13 residues long. The V gene lost 5 bases and the J gene lost 1 base, with 8 bases spanning the gap. CDR3 nucleotide sequence: TGTGCCAGCAGTGACAGGAGGAACACTGAAGCTTTCTTT. It translates to CASSDRRNTEAFF.

This clonotype was picked up a small number of times. This chain uses TRBV7-2 with TRBJ2-3, with no clear D. Germline values: CDR1 SGHTA, CDR2 FQGNSA. This CDR3 is built from 15 residues. V was trimmed by 3 bases and J by 2 bases, leaving 12 bases between them. The CDR3 DNA reads TGTGCCAGCAGCTTTCGGACGGGTTACACAGATACGCAGTATTTT. It translates to CASSFRTGYTDTQYF.

There are a few counts of this clonotype. In DNA form, the CDR3 reads TGTGCCAGCAGCTTAGGAGGGGAATCCGGGGAGCTGTTTTTT. It translates to CASSLGGESGELFF. The chain combines TRBV11-1 with TRBJ2-2; D is possibly TRBD1 or TRBD2 (5 bases each). Germline CDR1 SGHAT, CDR2 FQDESV (reference sequence). Between the trimmed V and J ends, which lost 1 base and 6 bases, there was a span of 9 bases. There are 14 residues in the CDR3.

This clonotype was seen ten or more times. The rearrangement joins TRBV18 to TRBJ2-6; D uncertain. V was pared by 10 bases and J by 2 bases, with 15 bases between. Germline lookup yields CDR1 KGHSH and CDR2 LQKENI. The CDR3 is 15 residues long. CDR3 bases: TGTGCCACCCAACAAACACCAACTGGGGCCAACGTCCTGACTTTC. It is translated as CATQQTPTGANVLTF. The whole variable domain, filled in from reference TRBV18 and TRBJ2-6, reads NAGVMQNPRHLVRRRGQEARLRCSPMKGHSHVYWYRQLPEEGLKFMVYLQKENIIDESGMPKERFSAEFPKEGPSILRIQQVVRGDSAAYFCATQQTPTGANVLTFGAGSRLTVL.

With respect to this clonotype: The junction and the germline gene differ at one end; a read error may be behind it. V is TRBV7-7 and J is TRBJ2-2; D perhaps matches TRBD2 (6 bases). This CDR3 is built from 15 residues. Germline values: CDR1 SSHAT, CDR2 FNYEAQ (reference sequence). CDR3 bases: TGTGCTAGCAGTTTGGGACTCCCGAACACCGGGGAGCTGTTTTTT. It is translated as CASSLGLPNTGELFF.

The gene calls are TRBV30 and TRBJ1-2; the match to TRBD1 covers 8 bases. The V segment lost 4 bases and the J segment 4 bases; nucleotides outside the gene matches: 5. The CDR3 runs to 13 residues. Germline V lookup: CDR1 GTSNPN, CDR2 SVGIG (reference sequence). CDR3 sequence: CAWNAGTGYGYTF. CDR3 bases: TGTGCCTGGAACGCCGGGACAGGCTATGGCTACACCTTC.

This clonotype was seen ten or more times. V usage is TRBV7-4 and J usage is TRBJ2-1; no definite D call. This CDR3 has 13 amino acids. In germline, CDR1 is SGHVT, CDR2 SQSDAQ. Trimming cost V 4 bases and J 5 bases, with 9 bases left between them. The CDR3 region is CASSSEDHNEQFF. In nucleotides, the CDR3 is TGTGCCAGCAGCTCAGAGGATCACAATGAGCAGTTCTTC.

Only a few counts were recorded for this clonotype. J is TRBJ2-1 and V is TRBV15; 11 bases are shared with TRBD1. The CDR3 contains 16 residues. Germline V CDR1 and CDR2: LNHNV, YYDKDF (reference sequence). The V gene end was trimmed by 0 bases and the J gene end by 6 bases; junction bases not matched to a gene: 4. Written as DNA, the CDR3 is TGTGCCACCAGCAGAGACGCCGGGACAGGGGGCAATGAGCAGTTCTTC. The encoded protein is CATSRDAGTGGNEQFF.